Detailed here is one T cell receptor beta chain. This clone is a singleton in its sample. Its antigen target is currently unknown. Base-call qualities are not available, and no considerably larger clone is one nucleotide away. The data were taken from a study of blood T cell repertoires in COVID-19 (dated by TCRdb to the early 2020s). In terms of the full investigation: The collaborator samples originated in the United States, Italy and Spain and spanned the acute and convalescent phases of COVID-19. The prospective study material was composed of cDNA or gDNA derived from T cells, B-cell-depleted T cells, or PBMCs. The sample metadata nearly always contained a de-identified subject ID, COVID-19 status, age in years and sex. The repertoires were made available in a free public database intended to serve as a resource for research on the immune response to SARS-CoV-2. Deeply sampled blood TCRbeta repertoires from subjects exposed to, actively infected with, or recovered from COVID-19 were included in the dataset. HLA class I and class II types, where available, came from metadata supplied by the sample provider rather than from assay-based typing. The samples were drawn from two sources: the first 160 participants of the ongoing ImmuneRACE study, and 1,254 subjects contributed by 6 global collaborators. Broader findings and caveats from the paper: The amount of clinical and demographic metadata varied by source and participant and was provided uncurated.

Collaborating institutions collected whole blood in K2EDTA tubes following their own protocols. For TCRbeta analysis, collaborator samples were shipped as frozen whole blood, as isolated PBMCs, or as DNA extracted from either sample type. Per the germline V gene (reference sequence), SEHNR is the CDR1 and FQNEAQ is the CDR2. The CDR3 covers 12 residues, taking in both the cysteine and the phenylalanine. Here the CDR3 DNA is all that survives: 36 bases in frame from base 1. The junction carries 5 bases between V and J, which are trimmed by 1 base and 7 bases respectively. TCRbeta CDR3 regions were amplified from genomic DNA using the immunoSEQ Assay, a bias-controlled multiplex PCR. Per the original workflow: Nucleated cell counts per sample were estimated from amplification of reference gene primers within the assay. Sequence reads were collapsed and filtered to measure the absolute abundance of every unique TCRbeta CDR3 rearrangement. Productive Simpson clonality was computed per sample as the square root of Simpson's diversity index over productive rearrangements. TCRdb stores this immuneACCESS table with in-frame sequences only. Part of the clones is absent; in the studies checked, under half of the shortfall reflects unresolved V genes, and no reason is known for the rest. Clone size and the V and J calls come from that table; the DNA yielded D and trimming. The sample table contains about 230,000 clones; only one count was recorded for 80% to 90% of them. The ten largest clones capture about 1% of the sample.

The specimen sequenced was peripheral blood. Recombination linked TRBV7-9 to TRBJ1-5, with the D gene not confidently named. This TCR derives from a man between 35 and 55 years old with acute or convalescent COVID-19. Here the CDR3 is given as CASSLDYQPQHF. The sequenced DNA is TGTGCCAGCAGCTTAGACTACCAGCCCCAGCATTTT.